The 25 T cell receptor beta chains below all came from one sample that was sequenced in a study of Tregs in tolerant kidney transplant recipients. Only in-frame clones appear in the TCRdb table, and some are missing; sequencing was by immunoSEQ multiplex PCR. The table lists about 73,000 clones, approximately 89% of them singletons. This specimen consisted of Tregs from blood, obtained before the transplant. These receptors were collected from a human donor who received a combined kidney and bone marrow transplant.

V is TRBV5-4 and J is TRBJ2-3, with TRBD2 matching 11 bases. The germline V gene has CDR1 SGHNT and CDR2 YYREEE (reference sequence). J lost 0 bases, V lost 2 bases, and 8 bases had no gene match. The CDR3 loop spans 18 amino acids. This CDR3 is CASSFLLLAGASTDTQYF. The CDR3 DNA reads TGTGCCAGCAGCTTTCTTCTACTAGCGGGAGCGAGCACAGATACGCAGTATTTT.

The chain carries TRBV19 and TRBJ2-5; D gene ambiguous. This CDR3 region has 13 residues. Trimming cost V 6 bases and J 5 bases, with 13 bases left between them. CDR1 and CDR2 (germline): LNHDA, SQIVND (reference sequence). The CDR3 reads CASSTGTRETQYF. The CDR3 DNA sequence: TGTGCCAGTAGCACTGGAACGCGGGAGACCCAGTACTTC.

The rearrangement uses TRBV5-6 and TRBJ2-5; perhaps D is TRBD1 or TRBD2 (5 bases each). The germline V gene has CDR1 SGHDT and CDR2 YYEEEE. Trimming stripped 4 bases from V and 1 base from J, with 11 bases between. The CDR3 runs 14 residues. CDR3 residues: CASSLGTVQETQYF. In DNA, the CDR3 is TGTGCCAGCAGCCTGGGGACCGTCCAAGAGACCCAGTACTTC.

The chain recombines TRBV7-2 with TRBJ2-3, with 12 bases identical to TRBD2. Germline trimming cut 6 bases from V and 3 bases from J; bases unmatched to any gene: 4. The CDR3 has 15 amino acids. Germline CDR1 and CDR2: SGHTA and FQGNSA. The DNA of the CDR3 is TGTGCCAGCAGAGGACTAGCGGGATTAACAGATACGCAGTATTTT. Residues: CASRGLAGLTDTQYF.

V gene TRBV5-4 combines with J gene TRBJ2-1; no reliable D call. Trimming shortened V by 0 bases and J by 10 bases, and 8 bases separated the two germline ends. The CDR3 extends over 12 amino acids. Germline CDR1 reads SGHNT; CDR2 reads YYREEE (reference sequence). CDR3 bases: TGTGCCAGCAGCTTGGTAGGCGTCGAGCAGTTCTTC. It encodes CASSLVGVEQFF.

The V call is TRBV27, the J call TRBJ2-3; D possibly corresponds to TRBD1 (6 bases). The V end lost 6 bases, the J end lost 4 bases, and 14 bases lay between the germline ends. The length of the CDR3 is 14 residues. CDR1 MNHEY and CDR2 SMNVEV come from the germline V gene (reference sequence). In nucleotides, the CDR3 is TGTGCCAGCAGACAGGGCTTTAGTGCAGATACGCAGTATTTT. Translated: CASRQGFSADTQYF.

This chain links TRBV6-6 with TRBJ2-7; tentative D call: TRBD2 (6 bases). CDR3 size: 14 residues. Trimming took off 3 bases at V and 7 bases at J, with 16 bases between the two ends. From germline, CDR1 is MNHNY and CDR2 SVGAGI (reference sequence). The CDR3 DNA sequence: TGTGCCAGCAGTTATCGAAGGGATGCGGGAGAGCAGTACTTC. It codes for CASSYRRDAGEQYF.

The genes are TRBV27 and TRBJ1-1; no clear D. Per germline, CDR1 MNHEY and CDR2 SMNVEV (reference sequence). The CDR3 loop spans 13 amino acids. V was clipped by 2 bases and J by 2 bases, with 6 bases between them. CDR3 in DNA: TGTGCCAGCAGTTTACAAAGAAACACTGAAGCTTTCTTT. This codes for CASSLQRNTEAFF.

The rearrangement joins TRBV19 to TRBJ2-3; D gene uncertain. V dropped 1 base and J dropped 1 base, with 9 bases sitting between them. Germline CDR1 and CDR2: LNHDA and SQIVND (reference sequence). The length of the CDR3 is 15 residues. The CDR3 DNA reads as TGTGCCAGTAGTATAGCGGCCCTCGGCACAGATACGCAGTATTTT. The encoded protein is CASSIAALGTDTQYF.

This chain links TRBV7-3 with TRBJ2-5; D is unresolved. V gave up 1 base and J gave up 3 bases, with 6 bases separating them. CDR1 SGHTA and CDR2 FQGTGA come from the germline V gene. The CDR3 runs to 13 residues. The CDR3 loop reads CASSLIPKETQYF. The DNA of the CDR3 is TGTGCCAGCAGCTTAATCCCCAAAGAGACCCAGTACTTC.

This chain uses TRBV18 with TRBJ2-5; no definite D call. Trimming pared 4 bases from V and 5 bases from J, leaving 14 bases between. The CDR3 is made up of 14 amino acids. CDR1 is KGHSH, CDR2 LQKENI, per germline. The DNA for the CDR3 is TGTGCCAGCTCACTCCTAGAGAAACAGGAGACCCAGTACTTC. This encodes CASSLLEKQETQYF. The full variable domain, its missing parts supplied by reference TRBV18 and TRBJ2-5, is NAGVMQNPRHLVRRRGQEARLRCSPMKGHSHVYWYRQLPEEGLKFMVYLQKENIIDESGMPKERFSAEFPKEGPSILRIQQVVRGDSAAYFCASSLLEKQETQYFGPGTRLLVL.

V and J are TRBV7-2 and TRBJ1-2; 11 nucleotides agree with TRBD1. After removal of 5 bases from V and 8 bases from J, the junction contained 4 bases not matched to a gene. The CDR3 is made up of 13 amino acids. Per germline, CDR1 SGHTA and CDR2 FQGNSA. The CDR3 region has the DNA TGTGCCAGCAGCCTGGACAGGGGGCAGGGCTACACCTTC. Translation gives CASSLDRGQGYTF.

V and J are TRBV30 and TRBJ1-1; perhaps TRBD1 as D (6 bases). Between the trimmed V and J ends, which lost 4 bases and 1 base, there was a span of 10 bases. Germline loops: CDR1 GTSNPN, CDR2 SVGIG (reference sequence). The CDR3 is 13 residues long. For the CDR3, the DNA is TGTGCCTGGACTGGCAGGGGGAACACTGAAGCTTTCTTT. Protein: CAWTGRGNTEAFF.

This clone was detected only once. V is TRBV5-1 and J is TRBJ1-2; 8 bases are shared with TRBD1. V was clipped by 3 bases and J by 4 bases; unmatched bases: 2. Germline V gene lookup returns CDR1 SGHRS and CDR2 YFSETQ. The CDR3 covers 13 residues. In DNA, the CDR3 is TGCGCCAGCAGCTCGACAGGGGCCTATGGCTACACCTTC. It codes for CASSSTGAYGYTF. Together with reference TRBV5-1 and TRBJ1-2, the CDR3 gives the full variable domain: KAGVTQTPRYLIKTRGQQVTLSCSPISGHRSVSWYQQTPGQGLQFLFEYFSETQRNKGNFPGRFSGRQFSNSRSEMNVSTLELGDSALYLCASSSTGAYGYTFGSGTRLTVV.

The chain links TRBV11-2 to TRBJ2-5; 10 bases line up with TRBD2. The DNA end is a closer match to TRBJ2-7, so the J assignment may be wrong. Germline V CDR1 and CDR2: SGHAT, FQNNGV. This CDR3 is 16 amino acids long. CDR3 bases: TGTGCCAGCAGCTTAGGGGGTCTAGCGGGAGTCCACGAGCAGTACTTC. Translated: CASSLGGLAGVHEQYF.

The V gene is TRBV6-1, the J gene TRBJ2-1; TRBD2 matches 9 bases. Germline assignment: CDR1 MNHNS and CDR2 SASEGT. The CDR3 contains 14 residues. Trimming cost V 6 bases and J 10 bases; bases outside gene matches: 10. The CDR3 DNA reads TGTGCCAGCAGACCCCTAGCGGGGATGGGGGAGCAGTTCTTC. Residues: CASRPLAGMGEQFF.

This rearrangement joins TRBV19 to TRBJ2-3, with 7 bases that match TRBD1. This CDR3 is 15 amino acids long. The ends lost 6 bases at V and 6 bases at J; junction bases unmatched: 12. From germline, CDR1 is LNHDA and CDR2 SQIVND (reference sequence). The CDR3 region is CASRLTGERADTQYF. CDR3 sequence (DNA): TGTGCCAGTAGACTCACAGGGGAACGGGCGGATACGCAGTATTTT.

The rearrangement joins TRBV5-4 to TRBJ2-7, with D possibly TRBD2 on 5 matching bases. Germline-derived CDR1 and CDR2 are SGHNT and YYREEE (reference sequence). Trimming cost V 1 base and J 2 bases, with 10 bases left between them. This CDR3 has 14 residues. The CDR3 is CASSLFGVTYEQYF. In DNA form, the CDR3 reads TGTGCCAGCAGCTTGTTCGGGGTAACCTACGAGCAGTACTTC.

The rearrangement joins TRBV18 to TRBJ2-7, with a tentative D call TRBD2 (6 bases). The CDR3 covers 14 residues. Germline V CDR1 and CDR2: KGHSH, LQKENI. The V gene lost 6 bases and the J gene lost 2 bases, with 14 bases spanning the gap. CDR3 DNA: TGTGCCAGCTCCCCCCCCGGGGGACCCTACGAGCAGTACTTC. Translating it yields CASSPPGGPYEQYF.

The CDR3 bases are TGTGCCAGCAGCCCGAGGACTGGCGGAGTGGTCTACGAGCAGTACTTC. Protein: CASSPRTGGVVYEQYF. The rearrangement uses TRBV9 and TRBJ2-7; tentatively, D is TRBD2 (5 bases). Trimming removed 4 bases from V and 3 bases from J, with 20 bases in between. This CDR3 has 16 amino acids. From germline, CDR1 is SGDLS and CDR2 YYNGEE.

The CDR3 loop reads CASSVGHSYEQYF. The CDR3 DNA reads as TGTGCCAGCAGCGTAGGTCACAGCTACGAGCAGTACTTC. J is TRBJ2-7 and V is TRBV7-2; D remains unclear. The CDR3 contains 13 residues. The V gene lost 5 bases and the J gene lost 3 bases, with 11 bases spanning the gap. The germline CDR1 and CDR2 sequences are SGHTA and FQGNSA.

V usage is TRBV2 and J usage is TRBJ2-3; D call uncertain. The CDR3 runs 13 residues. Germline CDR1 and CDR2: SNHLY and FYNNEI. V lost 7 bases to trimming and J lost 0 bases, with 8 bases between them. The CDR3 DNA follows: TGTGCCAGCAAAAACTCTAGCACAGATACGCAGTATTTT. Translated: CASKNSSTDTQYF.

The chain is built from TRBV27 and TRBJ2-2; 9 nucleotides align to TRBD1. Germline V gene lookup returns CDR1 MNHEY and CDR2 SMNVEV (reference sequence). The CDR3 length is 16 residues. J was trimmed by 10 bases and V by 5 bases; bases with no gene match: 14. DNA for the CDR3: TGTGCCAGCAGTATACGACAGGGGGTGTCGAGAAAGGAGCTGTTTTTT. This translates into CASSIRQGVSRKELFF.

The rearrangement joins TRBV6-1 to TRBJ1-2; possibly TRBD1 for D (5 bases). Germline V gene lookup returns CDR1 MNHNS and CDR2 SASEGT. With 1 base removed from V and 7 bases from J, the gap between germline ends came to 16 bases. This CDR3 is built from 15 residues. CDR3 protein: CASSEVPGTGGGYTF. In DNA form, the CDR3 reads TGTGCCAGCAGTGAAGTGCCCGGGACGGGGGGTGGCTACACCTTC.

The chain joins TRBV11-2 to TRBJ2-2; tentatively, D is TRBD1 (6 bases). CDR1 SGHAT and CDR2 FQNNGV come from the germline V gene. The V gene lost 0 bases and the J gene lost 4 bases, with 6 bases spanning the gap. This CDR3 has 14 residues. The CDR3 loop reads CASSLEQGTGELFF. CDR3 sequence (DNA): TGTGCCAGCAGCTTAGAACAGGGCACCGGGGAGCTGTTTTTT.